This entry features one T cell receptor (beta chain) sequence. The record originates from a study of T cells in Graves' hyperthyroidism and ophthalmopathy. Researchers took RNA transcripts and amplified the TCR beta CDR3 regions from them. A set of HTBI primers served as the primers for a first-round RT-PCR of the TCR CDR3. Each CDR3 protein is one row after TCRdb ran MiXCR on the multiplex PCR reads. The repertoire has roughly 840,000 distinct CDR3 sequences, 35% to 40% of them found once; the top ten carry about 8.9%. Sequencing was carried out using blood. The source of this sequence is a man between 18 and 35 years old with Graves' hyperthyroidism.

CDR3 residues: CASSLGGDPSETQYF. The CDR3 DNA sequence: TGTGCCAGCAGTTTGGGGGGGGACCCCAGCGAGACCCAGTACTTC. The chain links TRBV6-5 to TRBJ2-5, with 7 bases that match TRBD2. CDR3 length: 15 residues. The V and J ends lost 4 bases and 5 bases, in that order; junction bases with no gene match: 10. Per germline, CDR1 MNHEY and CDR2 SVGAGI.